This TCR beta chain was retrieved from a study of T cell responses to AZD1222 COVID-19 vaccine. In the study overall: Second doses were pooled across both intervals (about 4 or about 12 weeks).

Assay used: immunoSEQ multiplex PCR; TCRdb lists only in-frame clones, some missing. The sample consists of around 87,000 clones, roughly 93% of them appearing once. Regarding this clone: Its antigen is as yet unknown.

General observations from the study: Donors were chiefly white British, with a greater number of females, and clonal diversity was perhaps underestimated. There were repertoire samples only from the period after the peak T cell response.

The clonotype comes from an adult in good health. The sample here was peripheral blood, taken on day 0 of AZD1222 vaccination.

The CDR3 sequence: CASIPYPGQGRETQYF. The CDR3 coding sequence is TGTGCCAGCATTCCCTATCCCGGGCAGGGCAGAGAGACCCAGTACTTC. The chain uses TRBV25-1 and TRBJ2-5, with a weak D call TRBD1 (5 bases). CDR3 length: 16 residues. Trimming left V 7 bases short and J 4 bases short, with 22 bases between. The germline V gene encodes CDR1 MGHDK and CDR2 SYGVNS.